This T cell receptor beta chain was sequenced in a study of blood T cell repertoires in COVID-19. Study summary: Italy, Spain and the United States were the sources of the convalescent and acute COVID-19 samples. PBMCs, B-cell-depleted T cells, or T cells provided the cDNA or gDNA that made up the material.

Authors' processing steps: Nucleated cell number was recorded as an estimate derived from reference gene primer amplification. Assay: immunoSEQ multiplex PCR; the TCRdb copy retains only in-frame clones and omits some. V and J calls and clone size come straight from that table; D and trimming were deduced from the DNA. Of 200,000 to 250,000 clones listed, 90% were seen once; the top ten hold about 2.5%. During active infection, Seattle patients enrolled and were then monitored through disease. Sequencing used peripheral blood. The receptor's source is a man in his thirties or forties with COVID-19, enrolled during active disease.

CDR3 sequence reads: CAWRLLGGMNTEAFF. In DNA form, the CDR3 reads TGTGCCTGGAGGCTCCTGGGGGGTATGAACACTGAAGCTTTCTTT. The chain links TRBV30 to TRBJ1-1; TRBD1 is a possible D gene (5 bases). CDR1 and CDR2 (germline): GTSNPN, SVGIG (reference sequence). The CDR3 totals 15 residues. V lost 3 bases to trimming and J lost 0 bases, with 14 bases between them.